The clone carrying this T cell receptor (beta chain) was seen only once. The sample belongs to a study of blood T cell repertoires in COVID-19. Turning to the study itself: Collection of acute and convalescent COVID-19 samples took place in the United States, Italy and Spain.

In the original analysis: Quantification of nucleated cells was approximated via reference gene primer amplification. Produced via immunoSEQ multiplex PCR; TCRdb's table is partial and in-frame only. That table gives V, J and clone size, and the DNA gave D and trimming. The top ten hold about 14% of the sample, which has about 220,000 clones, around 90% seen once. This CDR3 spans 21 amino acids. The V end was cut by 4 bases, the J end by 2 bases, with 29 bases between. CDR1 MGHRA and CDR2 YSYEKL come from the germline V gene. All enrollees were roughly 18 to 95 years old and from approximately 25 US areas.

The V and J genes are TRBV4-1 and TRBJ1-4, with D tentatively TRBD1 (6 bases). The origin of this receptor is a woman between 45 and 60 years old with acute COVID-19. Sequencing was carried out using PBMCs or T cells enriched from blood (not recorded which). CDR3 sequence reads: CASSPYRTGTNRFGTNEKLFF. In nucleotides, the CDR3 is TGCGCCAGCAGCCCCTATCGCACCGGGACAAATCGGTTCGGGACTAATGAAAAACTGTTTTTT.